This T cell receptor (beta chain) appears in the sequencing data of a study of memory CD4+ T cells and cytomegalovirus serostatus. Turning to the study itself: Donors were healthy Belgian adults, fewer than ten CMV seropositive and around 24 seronegative. Study-wide results and limits: CMV serostatus prediction reached median AUC 0.95, or 0.91 with US-trained model. Of 150 to 200 reported CMV TCRbeta sequences, around 63 were found in memory CD4+ repertoires.

Clones were read by immunoSEQ multiplex PCR, and TCRdb kept only the in-frame ones, dropping some. The sample holds about 29,000 clones, more than 70% seen once. With V trimmed by 4 bases and J by 1 base, 7 bases remained unmatched. Germline CDR1 is SGHDN and CDR2 is FVKESK. The CDR3 totals 16 residues. The sort gate was single viable CD3+CD4+CD8-CD45RO+ cells for memory CD4+ T cells. Regarding this clone: Its specificity is unknown.

This receptor was identified in an adult in good health and CMV-seronegative. The material sequenced was memory CD4+ T cells from blood. The V gene is TRBV14, the J gene TRBJ2-5; 9 bases are shared with TRBD2. The CDR3 sequence: CASSRGLARPQETQYF. In nucleotides, the CDR3 is TGTGCCAGCAGCCGAGGACTAGCGCGTCCCCAAGAGACCCAGTACTTC.